Shown below are 30 T cell receptor beta chains from a single sample sequenced in a study of cytomegalovirus exposure and HLA in healthy donors. Use of 60 Vbeta and 13 Jbeta primers characterized the PCR. Libraries were prepared by immunoSEQ multiplex PCR; TCRdb keeps only in-frame clonotypes and omits some of them. The table has some 250,000 clones, about four fifths seen once. The sequenced material came from PBMCs. The source is a woman aged 40 to 50 in good health and CMV-seropositive.

This clone was found once. Distinct nucleotide sequences in the sample also encode this CDR3. The chain links TRBV15 to TRBJ1-6; D unresolved. The CDR3 loop spans 14 amino acids. Germline CDR1 is LNHNV and CDR2 is YYDKDF (reference sequence). V was trimmed by 2 bases and J by 7 bases, leaving 9 bases between them. The CDR3, as DNA: TGTGCCACCAGCAGATCGGCCGGGAATTCACCCCTCCACTTT. Translating it yields CATSRSAGNSPLHF.

The V call is TRBV28, the J call TRBJ2-1; 8 bases map to TRBD1. Germline CDR1 and CDR2: MDHEN and SYDVKM. J gave up 4 bases and V 6 bases, and 5 bases lay outside the gene matches. CDR3 length equals 14 residues. The CDR3 region has the DNA TGTGCCAGCAGGCAGGGGGCCGGGTACAATGAGCAGTTCTTC. Its protein is CASRQGAGYNEQFF.

This rearrangement joins TRBV6-5 to TRBJ2-7, with 8 bases that match TRBD2. The CDR3 sequence is 15 residues long. V shed 6 bases, J shed 0 bases, and the junction held 7 bases outside the gene matches. Germline V gives CDR1 MNHEY, CDR2 SVGAGI. For the CDR3, the DNA is TGTGCCAGCAGCCGAGCGGGGGACCCCTCCTACGAGCAGTACTTC. Protein: CASSRAGDPSYEQYF.

The gene calls are TRBV5-1 and TRBJ2-7; the D gene is possibly TRBD1 (6 bases). CDR3 length: 13 amino acids. Trimming stripped 5 bases from V and 3 bases from J, with 12 bases between. Germline V gives CDR1 SGHRS, CDR2 YFSETQ. The CDR3: CASRSDSYYEQYF. The DNA of the CDR3 is TGCGCCAGCAGATCGGACAGCTACTACGAGCAGTACTTC.

This clone was seen only once. The chain employs TRBV25-1 and TRBJ1-2, with TRBD1 identical over 12 bases. The CDR3 has 15 residues. Germline V gene sequence: CDR1 MGHDK, CDR2 SYGVNS. The V segment lost 3 bases and the J segment 7 bases; nucleotides outside the gene matches: 6. DNA of the CDR3: TGTGCCAGCAGTGAGGGACAGGGGGCGTTCATTGGCTACACCTTC. Its protein is CASSEGQGAFIGYTF.

The gene calls are TRBV14 and TRBJ2-5; TRBD2 matches at 10 bases. The CDR3 is 15 residues long. Per germline, CDR1 SGHDN and CDR2 FVKESK. J lost 5 bases, V lost 3 bases, and 6 bases had no gene match. CDR3 residues: CASSHLAGAQETQYF. In DNA, the CDR3 is TGTGCCAGCAGCCACCTAGCGGGGGCCCAGGAGACCCAGTACTTC.

The gene calls are TRBV6-1 and TRBJ2-5; 11 bases line up with TRBD1. J lost 7 bases, V lost 2 bases, and 12 bases had no gene match. CDR1 is MNHNS, CDR2 SASEGT, per germline. This CDR3 comprises 17 residues. CDR3 protein: CASSEFIGQGAGGTQYF. DNA of the CDR3: TGTGCCAGCAGTGAATTTATAGGACAGGGGGCTGGCGGGACCCAGTACTTC.

The chain uses TRBV2 and TRBJ1-3; possibly TRBD1 for D (5 bases). Per germline, CDR1 SNHLY and CDR2 FYNNEI. CDR3 size: 15 residues. The ends were cut back, 5 bases at V and 0 bases at J, with 11 bases in the middle. CDR3 bases: TGTGCCAGCAGTCGCGGGGGTAACTCTGGAAACACCATATATTTT. Amino acid sequence: CASSRGGNSGNTIYF.

The rearrangement uses TRBV4-1 and TRBJ2-1; D is undetermined. The CDR3 runs 13 residues. In germline, CDR1 is MGHRA, CDR2 YSYEKL. V was pared by 4 bases and J by 6 bases, with 10 bases between. Here the CDR3 reads CASSRLLGNEQFF. The CDR3 coding sequence is TGCGCCAGCAGCCGCCTCCTAGGCAATGAGCAGTTCTTC.

The V gene is TRBV6-5, the J gene TRBJ1-1; a weak D match, TRBD1 (6 bases). Looked up from germline, CDR1 is MNHEY and CDR2 is SVGAGI. V was shortened by 6 bases and J by 0 bases, with 14 bases between the two germline ends. The CDR3 runs to 15 residues. Here the CDR3 DNA reads TGTGCCAGCAGGGGCTGGGGGCGGATGAACACTGAAGCTTTCTTT. It translates to CASRGWGRMNTEAFF.

The chain joins TRBV10-3 to TRBJ1-2, with 9 nucleotides matching TRBD1. Per germline, CDR1 ENHRY and CDR2 SYGVKD. With V trimmed by 6 bases and J by 1 base, 6 bases remained unmatched. The CDR3 consists of 15 residues. Written as DNA, the CDR3 is TGTGCCATCAGCTCTTCGGGACAGGGTAACTATGGCTACACCTTC. Translation: CAISSSGQGNYGYTF.

This clone was seen just once. CDR3 coding DNA: TGTGCCAGCAGAGCCATCATCCGGGGGGCCCTCTACAATGAGCAGTTCTTC. Translated: CASRAIIRGALYNEQFF. The chain combines TRBV27 with TRBJ2-1; D possibly corresponds to TRBD2 (7 bases). This CDR3 contains 17 residues. Germline CDR1 and CDR2: MNHEY and SMNVEV (reference sequence). Trimming pared 6 bases from V and 3 bases from J, leaving 21 bases between.

Concerning this clone itself: At one end the junction does not follow the germline gene, possibly because of a read error. V gene TRBV7-9 combines with J gene TRBJ1-2; 7 positions match TRBD1. The CDR3 length is 12 residues. Per germline, CDR1 SEHNR and CDR2 FQNEAQ (reference sequence). Written as DNA, the CDR3 is TGTTCCAGCAGCTCCAGGGGGGAAGGCTACACCTTC. Residues: CSSSSRGEGYTF.

Concerning this clone: The germline gene is not matched at one end of the junction; a read error may be the cause. The chain uses TRBV2 and TRBJ2-7; 10 bases align to TRBD1. CDR3 length equals 15 residues. Germline CDR1 SNHLY, CDR2 FYNNEI. The CDR3 sequence is CASGPGQGNPYGQYF. CDR3 nucleotides: TGTGCCAGCGGCCCGGGACAGGGGAACCCCTACGGGCAGTACTTC.

On this clone itself: The identical CDR3 is also encoded by other nucleotide sequences in the sample. The DNA for the CDR3 is TGCAGTGCTAGAACAGGGTATGGCTACACCTTC. The encoded protein is CSARTGYGYTF. J is TRBJ1-2 and V is TRBV20-1, with D possibly matching TRBD1 (6 bases). This CDR3 is 11 amino acids long. CDR1 is DFQATT, CDR2 SNEGSKA, per germline (reference sequence). The V gene lost 2 bases and the J gene lost 5 bases, with 6 bases spanning the gap.

This chain joins TRBV5-1 and TRBJ2-5; D gene uncertain. The J call is uncertain, as TRBJ2-7 better fits the DNA end. The germline CDR1 and CDR2 sequences are SGHRS and YFSETQ. The CDR3 length is 15 residues. As DNA, the CDR3 is TGCGCCAGCAGCTTGGCCGCCTCATCACCTTACGAGCAGTACTTC. Its translation is CASSLAASSPYEQYF.

V and J are TRBV4-2 and TRBJ2-7, with 7 bases fitting TRBD2. Trimming took 4 bases from V and 5 from J; bases not matched to a gene: 5. The length of the CDR3 is 13 residues. Per germline, CDR1 LGHNA and CDR2 YNFKEQ. The CDR3 DNA reads TGTGCCAGCAGCCCGATTCGGGGGGACGAGCAGTACTTC. Encoded protein: CASSPIRGDEQYF.

The J gene is TRBJ1-1, the V gene TRBV7-9, with 7 bases identical to TRBD1. CDR3 length: 15 amino acids. The J segment lost 5 bases and the V segment lost 2 bases, leaving 8 bases of the junction unmatched. CDR1 and CDR2 (germline): SEHNR, FQNEAQ (reference sequence). In nucleotides, the CDR3 is TGTGCCAGCAGCTTAACAGGGGACCCCAATACTGAAGCTTTCTTT. This translates into CASSLTGDPNTEAFF.

Comments on this clone: The junction shows a germline mismatch at one end, possibly a read error. The CDR3, as DNA: TGTGCCAGCAGACAGGGTAGGAACGCTGAAGCTTTCTTT. This gives the protein CASRQGRNAEAFF. V and J are TRBV6-1 and TRBJ1-1; tentative D call: TRBD1 (6 bases). The CDR3 has 13 residues. The germline V gene has CDR1 MNHNS and CDR2 SASEGT.

The chain carries TRBV6-1 and TRBJ1-2; 8 bases are shared with TRBD1. J was trimmed by 4 bases and V by 5 bases; bases with no gene match: 3. Germline lookup yields CDR1 MNHNS and CDR2 SASEGT. The length of the CDR3 is 13 residues. CDR3 in DNA: TGTGCCAGCAGTTCGGACAGGGCCTATGGCTACACCTTC. This encodes CASSSDRAYGYTF.

DNA of the CDR3: TGTGCCATCAGTCGGAGCGGGAGCGAAGAGACCCAGTACTTC. It specifies CAISRSGSEETQYF. This chain uses TRBV10-3 with TRBJ2-5; 8 positions match TRBD2. Germline values: CDR1 ENHRY, CDR2 SYGVKD. The V gene end was trimmed by 5 bases and the J gene end by 3 bases; junction bases not matched to a gene: 5. This CDR3 comprises 14 residues.

This chain links TRBV6-5 with TRBJ2-5, with 10 bases lining up with TRBD2. Germline V gives CDR1 MNHEY, CDR2 SVGAGI. Trimming at V came to 3 bases and at J to 2 bases, leaving 3 bases not matched to a gene. The CDR3 has 15 residues. Here the CDR3 reads CASSYTSGIQETQYF. CDR3 nucleotides: TGTGCCAGCAGTTATACTAGCGGGATACAAGAGACCCAGTACTTC.

V usage is TRBV11-1 and J usage is TRBJ2-7; D is possibly TRBD2 (5 bases). CDR1 is SGHAT, CDR2 FQDESV, per germline (reference sequence). The CDR3 sequence is 12 residues long. The germline V and J ends were trimmed by 5 bases and 6 bases, with 11 bases remaining between them. The CDR3 reads CASSPGGGEQYF. The CDR3 nucleotides read TGTGCCAGCAGCCCAGGAGGCGGCGAGCAGTACTTC.

This chain connects TRBV11-2 to TRBJ2-7; 8 nucleotides agree with TRBD2. Germline lookup yields CDR1 SGHAT and CDR2 FQNNGV. The CDR3 loop spans 14 amino acids. J lost 5 bases, V lost 5 bases, and 8 bases had no gene match. The CDR3 DNA sequence: TGTGCCAGCAGCAAGAGCGGGAGAGCCCACGAGCAGTACTTC. This codes for CASSKSGRAHEQYF. Combining the CDR3 with reference TRBV11-2 and TRBJ2-7 gives the whole variable domain EAGVAQSPRYKIIEKRQSVAFWCNPISGHATLYWYQQILGQGPKLLIQFQNNGVVDDSQLPKDRFSAERLKGVDSTLKIQPAKLEDSAVYLCASSKSGRAHEQYFGPGTRLTVT.

This chain joins TRBV5-6 and TRBJ2-7, with TRBD1 as a possible D gene (6 bases). V shed 5 bases and J shed 7 bases, with 25 bases lying between them. Germline V gene data show CDR1 as SGHDT and CDR2 as YYEEEE. This CDR3 region has 16 residues. The CDR3, as DNA: TGTGCCAGCAGGTTAGCCGGGACATCCTCCTTTTTGGAGCAGTACTTC. Residues: CASRLAGTSSFLEQYF.

V and J are TRBV5-6 and TRBJ2-7; D is uncertain. V shed 6 bases and J shed 3 bases, with 16 bases lying between them. Germline assignment: CDR1 SGHDT and CDR2 YYEEEE. The CDR3 runs to 14 residues. The CDR3 bases are TGTGCCAGCATCCTCCGTGGCTCTTACTACGAGCAGTACTTC. It translates to CASILRGSYYEQYF.

This chain's CDR3 is CASSYGTGRNQPQHF. The CDR3 nucleotides are TGTGCCAGCAGCTATGGGACAGGGAGGAATCAGCCCCAGCATTTT. J is TRBJ1-5 and V is TRBV7-2, with 9 positions matching TRBD1. The germline CDR1 and CDR2 sequences are SGHTA and FQGNSA. The CDR3 spans 15 residues. V shed 4 bases, J shed 4 bases, and the junction held 5 bases outside the gene matches.

The sample holds one count of this clone. The CDR3 nucleotides read TGTGCCAGCTCAAGGGACAGGGGGCCACAGGAGACCCAGTACTTC. It is translated as CASSRDRGPQETQYF. The chain carries TRBV18 and TRBJ2-5; 12 bases are shared with TRBD1. Germline values: CDR1 KGHSH, CDR2 LQKENI. V shed 5 bases, J shed 5 bases, and the junction held 6 bases outside the gene matches. This CDR3 spans 15 amino acids.

This clone was seen just once. Other DNA sequences within the sample encode an identical CDR3. The chain employs TRBV7-2 and TRBJ2-5; 12 bases fit TRBD2. CDR1 is SGHTA, CDR2 FQGNSA, per germline. The ends lost 3 bases at V and 5 bases at J; junction bases unmatched: 4. The CDR3 has 15 residues. CDR3 nucleotide sequence: TGTGCCAGCAGCTTGACTAGCGGGGGTGGGGAGACCCAGTACTTC. This encodes CASSLTSGGGETQYF.

The rearrangement joins TRBV7-9 to TRBJ1-2; D is uncertain. Germline V gene lookup returns CDR1 SEHNR and CDR2 FQNEAQ (reference sequence). CDR3 length: 12 residues. V was clipped by 5 bases and J by 6 bases, with 10 bases between them. This CDR3 is CASSTDWDGYTF. CDR3 nucleotide sequence: TGTGCCAGCAGCACCGACTGGGATGGCTACACCTTC.